This T cell receptor (beta chain) came from a study of blood T cell repertoires in COVID-19. The CDR3 covers 16 residues. Germline CDR1 is ENHRY and CDR2 is SYGVKD. Trimming took 0 bases from V and 4 from J, leaving 13 bases between them. Clones were sequenced by immunoSEQ multiplex PCR, and TCRdb holds only the in-frame ones, with some missing. Of some 130,000 clones detected, roughly 83% appear once; the ten largest clones hold around 17%. The sequenced material came from peripheral blood. The chain uses TRBV10-3 and TRBJ1-5; D remains unclear. The clonotype originates from a woman aged 45 to 65 with acute or convalescent COVID-19. The CDR3, as DNA: TGTGCCATCAGTGAGTCCATGGGTGGCGGGAATCAGCCCCAGCATTTT. It specifies CAISESMGGGNQPQHF.